This T cell receptor beta chain is from a study of T cell responses to AZD1222 COVID-19 vaccine. Produced via immunoSEQ multiplex PCR; TCRdb's table is partial and in-frame only. The data show some 170,000 clones, roughly 88% seen once. The study, taken as a whole, reports: Seropositive status at baseline applied to only six AZD1222 recipients.

On this clone: Its antigen is currently unknown.

V was trimmed by 5 bases and J by 0 bases, leaving 8 bases between them. The V gene's germline CDR1 is MNHEY and CDR2 SVGAGI. The CDR3 loop spans 14 amino acids. The TCR comes from an adult who received the AZD1222 COVID-19 vaccine. The specimen was peripheral blood, collected 28 days after the second AZD1222 dose. The V and J genes are TRBV6-5 and TRBJ1-5; maybe TRBD1 (5 bases). The CDR3 DNA follows: TGTGCCAGCAGTCGGGACGGTAGCAATCAGCCCCAGCATTTT. It yields the protein CASSRDGSNQPQHF.